This TCR beta chain appears in the sequencing data of a study of T cell changes during pregnancy in multiple sclerosis. V was pared by 6 bases and J by 9 bases, with 14 bases of the junction left unmatched. CDR1 LGHNT and CDR2 FRNRAP come from the germline V gene. The CDR3 covers 15 residues. Measured with immunoSEQ multiplex PCR; TCRdb has only the in-frame clones, and not every one. Found here are approximately 58,000 clones, 92% of them singletons; the top ten hold approximately 3%. Sequences were derived from peripheral blood, sampled in the second trimester of pregnancy. The chain couples TRBV12-5 to TRBJ2-7, with 10 bases that match TRBD1. This sequence originates from a female donor in good health, enrolled as a control in a pregnancy study. The CDR3 spells CASGLPGQGPARQYF. The DNA for the CDR3 is TGTGCTAGTGGCCTGCCGGGACAGGGGCCCGCGAGGCAGTACTTC.